This TCR beta chain is drawn from a study of identical twins' blood T cells. Study results and caveats: Mainly, cloneset size products determined shared clonotypes, twins included. Twins shared more top CDR3 clonotypes than unrelated donors did.

TCR cDNA libraries were made from RNA using a previously described, modified protocol. In the authors' methods: Each library had about 2.2 to 3.6 million CDR3 reads and about 100,000 to nearly 500,000 clonotypes. Each CDR3 protein is one row after TCRdb ran MiXCR on the 5' RACE reads. The V and J calls reflect TCRdb's pipeline rather than the authors' work. The table records 300,000 to 400,000 distinct CDR3 sequences, over 25% of them present only once. This clonotype was picked up a small number of times. Its specificity is unknown. Sample: PBMCs. The receptor was isolated from a woman aged 18 to 55 in good health.

Written as DNA, the CDR3 is TGTGCCAGCAGCCAAAATTGGGGCACCGGGGAGCTGTTTTTT. Translation: CASSQNWGTGELFF. The chain is built from TRBV3-1 and TRBJ2-2; D gene uncertain. CDR1 and CDR2 from the germline V gene are LGHDT and YNNKEL (reference sequence). With 2 bases removed from V and 4 bases from J, the gap between germline ends came to 8 bases. CDR3 length equals 14 residues.